The source of this TCR beta chain is a study of response to subunit inactivated influenza vaccine (dated by TCRdb to 2017 to 2018). About the full investigation: The study used deep quantitative T cell receptor repertoire profiling to track responses to a trivalent subunit inactivated influenza vaccine. Paper-wide results and their limitations: It was suggested by the authors that each seasonal influenza vaccination may recruit only a limited number of new T cells.

In its sample, this clonotype was seen a few times. It has no known antigen specificity. Base quality data are lacking; no much larger clone is found one base away. V loses 3 bases at its end and J loses 6 bases; junction bases beyond the gene matches: 11. The CDR3 holds 16 amino acids from the cysteine to the phenylalanine. The CDR3 DNA has 48 bases and is translated from base 1. Taken from the germline V gene (reference sequence), the CDR1 and CDR2 loops are LNHNV and YYDKDF. Library preparation was by RT-PCR. TCRdb shows the sequencer as Illumina HiSeq 2500. The raw public reads went through TCRdb reprocessing: fastp at Q25, MiXCR clone calling, in-frame beta chains kept. Identical CDR3 protein sequences are pooled into one entry, listed with their most common genes and DNA. The sample has 450,000 to 700,000 distinct CDR3 sequences on record, 12% to 15% of them singletons. The ten largest clones add up to roughly 11% of the sample.

The chain employs TRBV15 and TRBJ2-3; TRBD1 matches 8 bases in the middle. The sequence was obtained from a man aged 45-65 years who received an inactivated influenza vaccine. Donor details come from another sample of the same person, matched by shared clones. Specimen: PBMCs from blood, collected 12 days after vaccination. The DNA reads as follows: TGTGCCACCAGCAGCCCGTTTACAGGGGGAATCGATACGCAGTATTTT. The translation is CATSSPFTGGIDTQYF.